The subject of this entry is one T cell receptor beta chain. The specificity of this receptor is unknown. No much larger clonotype is one base removed from it; base qualities were not supplied. This sample was included in a study of blood T cell repertoires in COVID-19 (dated by TCRdb to 2020 to 2021). Regarding the research as a whole: Samples covering the acute and convalescent phases of COVID-19 were provided by collaborators in the United States, Italy and Spain. The repertoires were released in a freely available public database intended as a resource for research on the immune response to SARS-CoV-2. The dataset comprised deeply sampled blood TCRbeta repertoires from subjects exposed to, actively infected with, or recovered from COVID-19. A de-identified subject ID, COVID-19 status, age in years and sex were almost always included in the sample metadata. Where available, HLA class I and class II types were obtained from metadata supplied by the sample provider rather than from assay-based typing. Samples were obtained from the ongoing ImmuneRACE study (first 160 participants) and from 950 to 1,500 subjects provided by 6 global collaborators. The material from the prospective study consisted of cDNA or gDNA derived from T cells, B-cell-depleted T cells, or PBMCs.

The immunoSEQ Assay, a bias-controlled multiplex PCR, was used to amplify TCRbeta CDR3 regions from genomic DNA. The source study handled its data this way. The number of nucleated cells in each sample was estimated from the amplification of reference gene primers within the assay. To quantify the absolute abundance of each unique TCRbeta CDR3 rearrangement, sequence reads were collapsed and filtered. For each sample, productive Simpson clonality was calculated as the square root of Simpson's diversity index over productive rearrangements. Imported from immuneACCESS, the table was reduced by TCRdb to in-frame sequences with V and J called. These copies leave out some clones; in studies compared against another copy, an unresolved V gene accounts for under half, and the cause of the remainder is not known. Clone size and V and J calls were adopted from that table, with D and trimming inferred from the DNA. The sample yields 300,000 to 350,000 clones; roughly nine tenths were counted once. About a tenth of the sample is in the top ten clones.

Overall results and qualifications from the work: How much clinical and demographic metadata was included differed by source and by participant, and the metadata was provided uncurated.

Reading the germline V gene (reference sequence) gives CDR1 MNHEY and CDR2 SMNVEV. The CDR3 has 15 amino acids, counting the end cysteine and phenylalanine. Of the read, only the CDR3 DNA is kept; its 45 bases are in frame from base 1. The germline V end is reduced by 0 bases and the J end by 5 bases; junction bases left unmatched: 6. Enrolling through a virtual design, the prospective study's participants ranged in age from roughly 18 to 95 years and lived across 24 United States geographic areas. In the prospective study, participants were assigned to cohorts based on the clinical history participants reported in a screening survey and a study questionnaire. ImmuneRACE Cohort 3 recovered participants were defined by two consecutive negative NP/OP PCR tests, healthcare professional clearance, or symptom resolution. Mobile phlebotomists in the prospective study collected whole blood, serum and a nasopharyngeal or oropharyngeal swab from every participant. Over a roughly two-month period, participants in the prospective study had the option of providing additional blood draws and questionnaires. Blood samples from the prospective study were shipped frozen or at room temperature prior to DNA extraction.

This clonotype was obtained from a woman aged 30 to 39 who had recovered from COVID-19. This chain is built from TRBV27 and TRBJ2-5; 7 of the junction bases match TRBD2. Sequenced material: PBMCs or T cells enriched from blood (not recorded which). The bases are TGTGCCAGCAGTTTATCGCGGGGGTTGAGGGAGACCCAGTACTTC. Its amino acids are CASSLSRGLRETQYF.